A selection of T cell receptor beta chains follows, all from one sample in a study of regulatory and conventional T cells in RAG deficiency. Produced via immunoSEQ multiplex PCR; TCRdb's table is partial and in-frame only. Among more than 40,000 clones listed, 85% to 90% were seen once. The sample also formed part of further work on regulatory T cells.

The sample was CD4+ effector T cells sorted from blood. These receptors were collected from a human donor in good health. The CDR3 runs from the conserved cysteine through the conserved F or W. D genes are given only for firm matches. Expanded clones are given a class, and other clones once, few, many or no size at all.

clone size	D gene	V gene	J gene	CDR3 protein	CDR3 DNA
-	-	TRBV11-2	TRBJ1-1	CASSLIAGLNTEAFF	TGTGCCAGCAGCTTAATTGCGGGCCTGAACACTGAAGCTTTCTTT
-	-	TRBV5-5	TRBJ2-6	CASSTGFFSGANVLTF	TGTGCCAGCAGCACGGGGTTCTTCTCTGGGGCCAACGTCCTGACTTTC
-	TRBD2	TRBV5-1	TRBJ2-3	CASSKGLAGSVDTQYF	TGCGCCAGCAGCAAGGGACTAGCGGGATCGGTAGATACGCAGTATTTT
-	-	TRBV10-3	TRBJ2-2	CAISELGNTGELFF	TGTGCCATCAGTGAGTTAGGGAACACCGGGGAGCTGTTTTTT
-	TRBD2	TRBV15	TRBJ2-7	CATSRALTSGRTYEQYF	TGTGCCACCAGCAGAGCCCTGACTAGCGGGAGAACGTACGAGCAGTACTTC
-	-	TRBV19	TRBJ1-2	CASSIAQVRGRGYGYTF	TGTGCCAGTAGTATAGCCCAGGTGCGGGGAAGAGGCTATGGCTACACCTTC
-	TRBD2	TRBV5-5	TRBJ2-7	CASSSGGRGDEQYF	TGTGCCAGCAGCTCCGGTGGGCGGGGGGACGAGCAGTACTTC
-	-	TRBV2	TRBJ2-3	CASSEGPRLQGWEQYF	TGTGCCAGCAGTGAAGGTCCCCGCCTTCAAGGCTGGGAGCAGTATTTT
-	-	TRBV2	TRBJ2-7	CASSESPPYEQYF	TGTGCCAGCAGTGAATCTCCACCCTACGAGCAGTACTTC
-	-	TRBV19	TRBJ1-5	CASSKRRDLSQPQHF	TGTGCCAGTAGCAAACGCAGGGATTTATCTCAGCCCCAGCATTTT
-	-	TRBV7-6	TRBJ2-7	CASSLWGNSYEQYF	TGTGCCAGCAGCTTATGGGGCAACTCCTACGAGCAGTACTTC
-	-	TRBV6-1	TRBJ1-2	CASTRSRNYGYTF	TGTGCCAGCACAAGGTCCCGTAACTATGGCTACACCTTC
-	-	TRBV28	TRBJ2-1	CASTPRAYEQFF	TGTGCCAGCACCCCCAGGGCCTATGAGCAGTTCTTC
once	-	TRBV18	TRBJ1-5	CASSPGPGDQPQHF	TGTGCCAGCTCACCAGGGCCGGGAGATCAGCCCCAGCATTTT
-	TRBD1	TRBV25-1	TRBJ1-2	CASSDRQGWSYGYTF	TGTGCCAGCAGTGACCGACAGGGATGGAGCTATGGCTACACCTTC
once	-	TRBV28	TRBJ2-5	CASSLYPAETQYF	TGTGCCAGCAGTTTATACCCCGCGGAGACCCAGTACTTC
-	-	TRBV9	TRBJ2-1	CASSVGRLSYNEQFF	TGTGCCAGCAGCGTAGGGAGGCTCTCCTACAATGAGCAGTTCTTC
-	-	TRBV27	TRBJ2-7	CASSSRDRHYEQYF	TGTGCCAGCAGTTCACGGGACCGCCACTACGAGCAGTACTTC
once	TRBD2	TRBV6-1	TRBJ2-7	CASSSREGYEQYF	TGTGCCAGCAGTTCTCGGGAGGGTTACGAGCAGTACTTC
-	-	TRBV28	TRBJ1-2	CASSPLGPNYGYTF	TGTGCCAGCAGTCCGTTAGGTCCTAACTATGGCTACACCTTC
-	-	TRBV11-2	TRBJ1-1	CASSSQGLTEAFF	TGTGCCAGCAGCTCACAGGGACTCACTGAAGCTTTCTTT
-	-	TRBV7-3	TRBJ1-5	CASSSQLNQPQHF	TGTGCCAGCAGCTCTCAGCTCAATCAGCCCCAGCATTTT
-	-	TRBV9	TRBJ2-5	CASSVESSVQETQYF	TGTGCCAGCAGCGTAGAGTCTAGCGTCCAAGAGACCCAGTACTTC
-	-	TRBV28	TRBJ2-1	CASSSGTYNGQFF	TGTGCCAGCAGTTCTGGGACCTACAATGGGCAGTTCTTC
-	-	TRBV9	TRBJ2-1	CASSVEMGLNEQFF	TGTGCCAGCAGCGTAGAAATGGGGTTGAATGAGCAGTTCTTC
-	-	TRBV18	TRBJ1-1	CASSRNSGNTEAFF	TGTGCCAGCTCTCGGAACTCCGGGAACACTGAAGCTTTCTTT
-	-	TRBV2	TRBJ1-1	CASSADRGAGNTEAFF	TGTGCCAGCAGCGCCGACCGGGGGGCCGGGAACACTGAAGCTTTCTTT
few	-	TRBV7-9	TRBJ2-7	CASSPPYTYEQYF	TGTGCCAGCAGCCCGCCCTACACCTACGAGCAGTACTTC
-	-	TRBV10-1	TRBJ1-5	CATPVKVSNQPQHF	TGCGCCACCCCGGTCAAAGTATCTAATCAGCCCCAGCATTTT
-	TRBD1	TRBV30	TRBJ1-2	CAWVNLLTGGFYGYTF	TGTGCCTGGGTCAATTTGTTGACAGGGGGTTTCTATGGCTACACCTTC
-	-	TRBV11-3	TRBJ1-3	CASSLLGPIYF	TGTGCCAGCAGCCTCCTGGGCCCCATATATTTT
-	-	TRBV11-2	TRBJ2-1	CASSLVGGEQFF	TGTGCCAGCAGCTTAGTAGGGGGTGAGCAGTTCTTC
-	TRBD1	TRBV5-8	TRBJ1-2	CASRKTQGIAGYTF	TGTGCCAGCAGGAAAACACAGGGGATAGCTGGCTACACCTTC
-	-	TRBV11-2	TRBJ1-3	CASSLIGNTIYF	TGTGCCAGCAGCTTAATCGGAAACACCATATATTTT
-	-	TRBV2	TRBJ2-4	CASSELRGFLAKNIQYF	TGTGCCAGCAGTGAACTTCGGGGGTTCCTAGCCAAAAACATTCAGTACTTC
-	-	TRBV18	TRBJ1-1	CASSMTMNTEAFF	TGTGCCAGCTCAATGACTATGAACACTGAAGCTTTCTTT
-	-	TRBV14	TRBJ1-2	CASSQDFPRPNYGYTF	TGTGCCAGCAGCCAAGATTTCCCGCGGCCTAACTATGGCTACACCTTC